The T cell receptor (beta chain) described here comes from a study of CD8+ T cells in alopecia areata. Regarding the study as a whole: For patients receiving tofacitinib, scalp clonality and expanded CD8+ clones among the top 100 significantly decreased.

This clone occurred a few times. The antigen is unknown. TCR sequencing used cDNA made by reverse transcription of extracted RNA. Clones were read by immunoSEQ multiplex PCR, and TCRdb kept only the in-frame ones, dropping some. The sample comprises 64,000 or so clones, 35% to 55% of which are singletons, and roughly 20% rests with the top ten. The CDR3 runs to 15 residues. In germline, CDR1 is SGDLS, CDR2 YYNGEE. Unmatched junction bases numbered 3, after V lost 0 bases and J lost 4 bases. Treatment noted: oral pan-JAK inhibitor, 5-10 mg twice daily. The sequencing used CD8+ T cells sorted from blood, collected at approximately week 37, from a patient treated with tofacitinib. This receptor was identified in a human donor with alopecia areata. This sequence joins TRBV9 and TRBJ2-3; 9 bases are a match to TRBD2. This CDR3 reads CASSVGSGSADTQYF. The DNA of the CDR3 is TGTGCCAGCAGCGTAGGTAGCGGGAGTGCAGATACGCAGTATTTT.